This T cell receptor beta chain was identified during a study of blood T cell repertoires in COVID-19. Study as a whole: COVID-19 samples from acute and convalescent phases originated in the United States, Italy and Spain. In each case, the material was cDNA or gDNA derived from T cells, B-cell-depleted T cells, or PBMCs.

Clinical history as reported by participants underpinned cohort assignment. The count of this clone is one. TCRdb's table, derived via immunoSEQ multiplex PCR, lists solely in-frame clones and lacks some. The top ten clones hold 2% to 3% of a sample with hundreds of thousands of clones, 80% to 90% of them seen once. This CDR3 contains 16 residues. V dropped 6 bases and J dropped 6; count of bases not matched to a gene: 11. Germline loops: CDR1 LNHDA, CDR2 SQIVND (reference sequence). Input material: PBMCs or T cells enriched from blood (not recorded which). This receptor was identified in a woman aged 30 to 39 with acute COVID-19. The gene calls are TRBV19 and TRBJ2-2; 9 positions match TRBD1. The CDR3 region has the DNA TGTGCCAGTAGCCCGGGACAGGGCTCAAGGGCCGGGGAGCTGTTTTTT. It codes for CASSPGQGSRAGELFF.